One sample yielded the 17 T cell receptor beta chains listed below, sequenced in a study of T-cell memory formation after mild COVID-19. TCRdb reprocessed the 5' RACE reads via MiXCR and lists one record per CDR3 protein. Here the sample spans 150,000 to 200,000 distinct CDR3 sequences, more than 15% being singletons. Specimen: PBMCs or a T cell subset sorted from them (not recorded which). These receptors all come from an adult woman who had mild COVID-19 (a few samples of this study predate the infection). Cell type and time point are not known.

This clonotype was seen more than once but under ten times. The CDR3 sequence: CASSIASYGYTF. The CDR3 DNA follows: TGTGCCAGTAGTATAGCCAGCTATGGCTACACCTTC. The rearrangement uses TRBV19 and TRBJ1-2, with D uncertain. V was pared by 1 base and J by 4 bases, with 4 bases between. The germline CDR1 and CDR2 sequences are LNHDA and SQIVND (reference sequence). The CDR3 sequence is 12 residues long.

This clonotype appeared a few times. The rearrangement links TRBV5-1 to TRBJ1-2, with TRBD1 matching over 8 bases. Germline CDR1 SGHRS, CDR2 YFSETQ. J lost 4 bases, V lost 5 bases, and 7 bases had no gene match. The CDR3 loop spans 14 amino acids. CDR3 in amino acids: CASRPGQGPYGYTF. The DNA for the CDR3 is TGCGCCAGCAGACCCGGACAGGGACCCTATGGCTACACCTTC.

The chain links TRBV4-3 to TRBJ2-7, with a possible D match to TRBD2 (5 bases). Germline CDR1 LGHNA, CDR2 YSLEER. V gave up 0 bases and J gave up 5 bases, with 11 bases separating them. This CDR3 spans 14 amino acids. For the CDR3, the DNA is TGCGCCAGCAGCCAAGATTTCTCCGGGAACGAGCAGTACTTC. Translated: CASSQDFSGNEQYF.

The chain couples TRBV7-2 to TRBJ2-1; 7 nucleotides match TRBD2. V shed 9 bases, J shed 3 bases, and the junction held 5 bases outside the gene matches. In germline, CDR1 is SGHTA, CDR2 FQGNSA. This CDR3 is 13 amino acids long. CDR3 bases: TGTGCCAGGGCAGGACTAGACTACAATGAGCAGTTCTTC. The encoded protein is CARAGLDYNEQFF.

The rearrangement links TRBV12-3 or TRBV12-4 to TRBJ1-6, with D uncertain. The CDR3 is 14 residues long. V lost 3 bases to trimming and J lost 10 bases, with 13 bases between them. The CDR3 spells CASSLGVSGSPLHF. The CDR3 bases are TGTGCCAGCAGTTTGGGTGTCAGCGGATCACCCCTCCACTTT.

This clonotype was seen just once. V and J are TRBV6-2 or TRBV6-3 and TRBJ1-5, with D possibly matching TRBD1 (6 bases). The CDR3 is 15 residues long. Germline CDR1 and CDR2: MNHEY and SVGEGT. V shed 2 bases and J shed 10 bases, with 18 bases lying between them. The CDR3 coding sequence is TGTGCCAGCAGTTACCGTCCACAGGGACGGGCTCCCCAGCATTTT. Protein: CASSYRPQGRAPQHF.

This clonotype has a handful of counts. The CDR3 DNA sequence: TGTGCCAGCAGCGTAGCGGGAGGGCCAACAGATACGCAGTATTTT. This codes for CASSVAGGPTDTQYF. The chain links TRBV9 to TRBJ2-3; 8 positions agree with TRBD2. There are 15 residues in the CDR3. V lost 0 bases to trimming and J lost 3 bases; unmatched junction nucleotides: 3. From germline, CDR1 is SGDLS and CDR2 YYNGEE.

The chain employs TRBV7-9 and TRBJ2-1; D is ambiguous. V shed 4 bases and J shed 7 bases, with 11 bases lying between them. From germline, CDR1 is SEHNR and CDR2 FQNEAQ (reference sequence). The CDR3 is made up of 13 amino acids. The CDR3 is CASSSNPSNEQFF. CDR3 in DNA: TGTGCCAGCAGCTCTAATCCTAGTAATGAGCAGTTCTTC.

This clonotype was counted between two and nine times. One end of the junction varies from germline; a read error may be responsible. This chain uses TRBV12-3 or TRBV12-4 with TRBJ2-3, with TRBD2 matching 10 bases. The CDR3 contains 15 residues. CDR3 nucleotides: TGTGCCAGCAGCTTAGCGGGAGGCAACACAGATACGCAGTATTTT. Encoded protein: CASSLAGGNTDTQYF.

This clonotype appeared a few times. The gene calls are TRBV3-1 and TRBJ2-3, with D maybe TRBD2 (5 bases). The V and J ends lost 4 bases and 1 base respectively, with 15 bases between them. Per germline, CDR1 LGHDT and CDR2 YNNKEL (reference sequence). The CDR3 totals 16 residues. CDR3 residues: CASSLGVGGGTDTQYF. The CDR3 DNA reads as TGTGCCAGCAGCCTCGGGGTCGGAGGCGGCACAGATACGCAGTATTTT.

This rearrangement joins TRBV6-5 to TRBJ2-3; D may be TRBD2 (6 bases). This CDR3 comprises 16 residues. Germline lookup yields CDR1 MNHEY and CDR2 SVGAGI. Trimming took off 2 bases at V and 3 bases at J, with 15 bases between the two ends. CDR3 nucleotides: TGTGCCAGCAGTTACAGATATGGTCGGGGGACAGATACGCAGTATTTT. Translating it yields CASSYRYGRGTDTQYF.

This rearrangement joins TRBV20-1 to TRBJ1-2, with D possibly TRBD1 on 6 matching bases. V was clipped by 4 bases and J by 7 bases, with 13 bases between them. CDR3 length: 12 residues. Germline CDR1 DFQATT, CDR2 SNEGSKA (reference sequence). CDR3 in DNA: TGCAGTGCTAATAACAGGGCCGGTGGCTACACCTTC. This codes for CSANNRAGGYTF.

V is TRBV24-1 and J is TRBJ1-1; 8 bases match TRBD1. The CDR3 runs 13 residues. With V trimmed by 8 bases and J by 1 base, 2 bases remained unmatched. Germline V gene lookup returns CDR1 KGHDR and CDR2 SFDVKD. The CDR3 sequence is CATIGQGNTEAFF. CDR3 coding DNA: TGTGCCACCATCGGACAGGGGAACACTGAAGCTTTCTTT.

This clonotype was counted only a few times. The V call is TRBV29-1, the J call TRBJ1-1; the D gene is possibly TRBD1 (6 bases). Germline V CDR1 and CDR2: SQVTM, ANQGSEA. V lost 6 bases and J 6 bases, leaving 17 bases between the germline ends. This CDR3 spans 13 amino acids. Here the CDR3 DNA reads TGCAGCGTGGACCTAGGGGGGGCGGCTGAAGCTTTCTTT. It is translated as CSVDLGGAAEAFF.

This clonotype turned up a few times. This chain's CDR3 is CASREGGPLSGETQYF. CDR3 coding DNA: TGCGCCAGCAGAGAAGGCGGACCGCTCTCGGGAGAGACCCAGTACTTC. The V call is TRBV5-1, the J call TRBJ2-5, with D hard to call. The V end was cut by 5 bases, the J end by 4 bases, with 21 bases between. The CDR3 covers 16 residues. CDR1 and CDR2 from the germline V gene are SGHRS and YFSETQ.

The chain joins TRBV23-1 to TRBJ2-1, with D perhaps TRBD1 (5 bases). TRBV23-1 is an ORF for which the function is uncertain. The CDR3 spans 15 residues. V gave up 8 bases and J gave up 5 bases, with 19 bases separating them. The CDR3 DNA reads TGCGCCAGCTTTTTTAAGGGGCCCCCCAACAATGAGCAGTTCTTC. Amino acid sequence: CASFFKGPPNNEQFF.

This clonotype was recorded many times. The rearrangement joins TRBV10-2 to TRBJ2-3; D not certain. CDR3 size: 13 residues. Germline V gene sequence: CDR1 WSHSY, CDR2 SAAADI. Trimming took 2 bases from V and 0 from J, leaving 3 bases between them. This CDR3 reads CASSETSTDTQYF. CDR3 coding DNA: TGCGCCAGCAGTGAGACTAGCACAGATACGCAGTATTTT.